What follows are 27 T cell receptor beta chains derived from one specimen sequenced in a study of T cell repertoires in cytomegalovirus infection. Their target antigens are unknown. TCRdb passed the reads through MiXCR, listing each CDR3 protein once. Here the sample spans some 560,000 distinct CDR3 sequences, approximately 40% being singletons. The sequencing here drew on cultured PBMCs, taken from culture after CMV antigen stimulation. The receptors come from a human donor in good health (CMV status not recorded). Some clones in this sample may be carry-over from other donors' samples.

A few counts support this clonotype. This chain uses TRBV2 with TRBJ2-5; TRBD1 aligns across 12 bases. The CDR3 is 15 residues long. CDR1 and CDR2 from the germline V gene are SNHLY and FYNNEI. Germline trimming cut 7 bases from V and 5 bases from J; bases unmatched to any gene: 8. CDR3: CASKTGTGGRETQYF. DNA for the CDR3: TGTGCCAGCAAGACCGGGACAGGGGGCCGGGAGACCCAGTACTTC.

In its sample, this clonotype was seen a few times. DNA for the CDR3: TGTGCCAGCCGGTCGACTAGCGGGTATTGGGAGCAGTACTTC. It yields the protein CASRSTSGYWEQYF. V gene TRBV2 combines with J gene TRBJ2-7; TRBD2 matches 10 bases. The germline CDR1 and CDR2 sequences are SNHLY and FYNNEI. This CDR3 spans 14 amino acids. After removal of 8 bases from V and 7 bases from J, the junction contained 11 bases not matched to a gene.

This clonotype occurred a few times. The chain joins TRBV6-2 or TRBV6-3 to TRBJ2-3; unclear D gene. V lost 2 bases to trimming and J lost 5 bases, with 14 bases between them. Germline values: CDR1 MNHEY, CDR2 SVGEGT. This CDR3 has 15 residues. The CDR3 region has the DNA TGTGCCAGCAGTTACGACCCGGCGTCTAAAGATACGCAGTATTTT. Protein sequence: CASSYDPASKDTQYF.

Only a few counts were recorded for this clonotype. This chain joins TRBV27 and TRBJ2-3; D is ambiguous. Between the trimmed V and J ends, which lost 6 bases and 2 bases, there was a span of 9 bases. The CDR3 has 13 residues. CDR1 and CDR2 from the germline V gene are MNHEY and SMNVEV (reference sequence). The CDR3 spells CASSRIFTDTQYF. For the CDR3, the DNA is TGTGCCAGCAGCCGGATCTTCACAGATACGCAGTATTTT.

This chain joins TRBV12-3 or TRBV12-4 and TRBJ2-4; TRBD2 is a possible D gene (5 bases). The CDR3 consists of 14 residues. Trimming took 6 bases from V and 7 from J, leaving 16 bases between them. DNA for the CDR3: TGTGCCAGCAGCGCAACACAGTGGAGGAACATTCAGTACTTC. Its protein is CASSATQWRNIQYF.

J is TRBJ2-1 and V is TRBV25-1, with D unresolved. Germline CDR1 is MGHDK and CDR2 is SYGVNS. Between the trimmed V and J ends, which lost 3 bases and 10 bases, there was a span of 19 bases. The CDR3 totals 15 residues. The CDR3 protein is CASSESPGPHEEQFF. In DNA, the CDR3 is TGTGCCAGCAGTGAGAGTCCGGGCCCCCATGAAGAGCAGTTCTTC.

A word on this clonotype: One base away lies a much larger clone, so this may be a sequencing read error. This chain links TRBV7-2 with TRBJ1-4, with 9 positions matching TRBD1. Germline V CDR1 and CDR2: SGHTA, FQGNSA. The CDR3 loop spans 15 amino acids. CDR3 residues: CASSSPQGAREKLYF. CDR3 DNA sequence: TGTGCCAGCAGCTCCCCACAGGGGGCGCGGGAAAAACTGTATTTT.

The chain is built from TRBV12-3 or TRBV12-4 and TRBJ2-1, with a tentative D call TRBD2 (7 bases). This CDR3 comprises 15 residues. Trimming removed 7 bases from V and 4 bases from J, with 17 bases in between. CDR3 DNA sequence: TGTGCCAGCACTATCATGGGGGGGGCGTACAATGAGCAGTTCTTC. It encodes CASTIMGGAYNEQFF.

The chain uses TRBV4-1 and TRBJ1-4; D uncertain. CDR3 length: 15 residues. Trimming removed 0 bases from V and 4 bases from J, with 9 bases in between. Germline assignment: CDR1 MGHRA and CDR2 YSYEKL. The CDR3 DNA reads TGCGCCAGCAGCCAAGAAGGCAGGAGTAATGAAAAACTGTTTTTT. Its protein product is CASSQEGRSNEKLFF.

Here the CDR3 DNA reads TGTGCCACCAGCAGAGTGCGGTATAGCAATCAGCCCCAGCATTTT. The encoded protein is CATSRVRYSNQPQHF. The chain uses TRBV15 and TRBJ1-5; no clear D. V was clipped by 1 base and J by 0 bases, with 7 bases between them. Germline loops: CDR1 LNHNV, CDR2 YYDKDF (reference sequence). The CDR3 is 15 amino acids.

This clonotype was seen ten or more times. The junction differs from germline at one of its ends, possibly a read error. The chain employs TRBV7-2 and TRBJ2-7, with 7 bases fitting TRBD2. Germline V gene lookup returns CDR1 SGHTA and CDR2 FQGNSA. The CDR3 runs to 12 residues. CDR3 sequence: CASSSDLRDYRF. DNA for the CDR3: TGTGCCAGCAGCTCTGACTTGAGGGACTATCGCTTC.

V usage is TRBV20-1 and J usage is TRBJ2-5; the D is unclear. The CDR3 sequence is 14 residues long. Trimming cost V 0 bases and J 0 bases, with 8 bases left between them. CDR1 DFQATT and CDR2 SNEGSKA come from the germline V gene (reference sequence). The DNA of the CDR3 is TGCAGTGCTAGAGATCGGCTAGACCAAGAGACCCAGTACTTC. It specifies CSARDRLDQETQYF.

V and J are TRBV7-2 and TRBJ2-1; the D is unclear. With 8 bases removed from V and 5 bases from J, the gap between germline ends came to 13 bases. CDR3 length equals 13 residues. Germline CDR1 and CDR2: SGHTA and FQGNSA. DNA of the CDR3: TGTGCCAGCGGAACCCCTTTTCACAATGAGCAGTTCTTC. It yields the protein CASGTPFHNEQFF.

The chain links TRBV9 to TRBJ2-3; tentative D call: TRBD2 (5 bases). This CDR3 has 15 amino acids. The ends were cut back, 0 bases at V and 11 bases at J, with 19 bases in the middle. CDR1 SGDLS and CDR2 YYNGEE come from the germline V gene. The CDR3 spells CASSVAGSGRGWQYF. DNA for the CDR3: TGTGCCAGCAGCGTAGCTGGCTCAGGTAGAGGGTGGCAGTATTTT.

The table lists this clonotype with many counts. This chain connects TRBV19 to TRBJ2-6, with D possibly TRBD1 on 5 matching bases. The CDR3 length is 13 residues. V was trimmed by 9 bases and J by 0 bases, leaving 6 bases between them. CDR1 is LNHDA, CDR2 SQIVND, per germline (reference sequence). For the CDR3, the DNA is TGTGCCAGCAGGGTCTCTGGGGCCAACGTCCTGACTTTC. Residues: CASRVSGANVLTF.

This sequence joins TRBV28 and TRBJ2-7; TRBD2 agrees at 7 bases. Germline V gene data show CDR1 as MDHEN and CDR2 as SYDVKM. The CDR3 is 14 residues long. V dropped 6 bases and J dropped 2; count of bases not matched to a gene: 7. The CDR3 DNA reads TGTGCCAGCAGCAAACCCGGGACTACCTACGAGCAGTACTTC. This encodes CASSKPGTTYEQYF.

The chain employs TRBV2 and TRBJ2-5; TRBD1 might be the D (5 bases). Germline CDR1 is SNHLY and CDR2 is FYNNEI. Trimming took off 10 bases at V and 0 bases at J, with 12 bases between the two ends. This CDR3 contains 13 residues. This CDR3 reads CAMQGVDQETQYF. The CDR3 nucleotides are TGTGCCATGCAAGGGGTGGACCAAGAGACCCAGTACTTC. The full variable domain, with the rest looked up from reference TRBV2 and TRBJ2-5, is EPEVTQTPSHQVTQMGQEVILRCVPISNHLYFYWYRQILGQKVEFLVSFYNNEISEKSEIFDDQFSVERPDGSNFTLKIRSTKLEDSAMYFCAMQGVDQETQYFGPGTRLLVL.

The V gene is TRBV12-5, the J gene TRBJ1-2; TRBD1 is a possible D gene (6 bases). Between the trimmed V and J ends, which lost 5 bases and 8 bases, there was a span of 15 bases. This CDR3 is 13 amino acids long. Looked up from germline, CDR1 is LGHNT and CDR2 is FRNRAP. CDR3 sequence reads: CASGPSGADGYTF. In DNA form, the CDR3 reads TGTGCTAGTGGTCCCTCAGGGGCGGACGGCTACACCTTC.

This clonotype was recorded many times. This chain's CDR3 is CASSLGTSGELFF. CDR3 sequence (DNA): TGTGCCAGCAGTTTGGGGACTAGCGGGGAGCTGTTTTTT. The rearrangement links TRBV28 to TRBJ2-2; 8 bases line up with TRBD2. This CDR3 region has 13 residues. V dropped 3 bases and J dropped 7; count of bases not matched to a gene: 1. Germline CDR1 is MDHEN and CDR2 is SYDVKM. Filled out from reference TRBV28 and TRBJ2-2, the complete variable domain reads DVKVTQSSRYLVKRTGEKVFLECVQDMDHENMFWYRQDPGLGLRLIYFSYDVKMKEKGDIPEGYSVSREKKERFSLILESASTNQTSMYLCASSLGTSGELFFGEGSRLTVL.

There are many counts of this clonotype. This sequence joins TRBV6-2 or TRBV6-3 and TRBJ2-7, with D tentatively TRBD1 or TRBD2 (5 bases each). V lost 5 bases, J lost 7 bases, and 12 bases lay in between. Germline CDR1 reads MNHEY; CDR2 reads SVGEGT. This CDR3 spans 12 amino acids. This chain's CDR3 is CASSLERGEQYF. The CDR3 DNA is TGTGCCAGCAGTCTAGAGAGGGGAGAGCAGTACTTC.

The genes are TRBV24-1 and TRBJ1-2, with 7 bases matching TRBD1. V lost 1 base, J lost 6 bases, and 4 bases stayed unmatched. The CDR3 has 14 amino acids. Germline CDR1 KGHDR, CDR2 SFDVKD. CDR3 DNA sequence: TGTGCCACCAGTGATTTCGACAGGGTAGATGGCTACACCTTC. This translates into CATSDFDRVDGYTF.

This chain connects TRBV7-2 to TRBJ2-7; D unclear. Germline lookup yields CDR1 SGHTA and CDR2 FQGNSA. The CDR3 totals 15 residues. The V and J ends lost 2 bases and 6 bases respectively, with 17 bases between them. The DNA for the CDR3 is TGTGCCAGCAGCTTATCCCCGATGAAGGCGCCCGAGCAGTACTTC. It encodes CASSLSPMKAPEQYF.

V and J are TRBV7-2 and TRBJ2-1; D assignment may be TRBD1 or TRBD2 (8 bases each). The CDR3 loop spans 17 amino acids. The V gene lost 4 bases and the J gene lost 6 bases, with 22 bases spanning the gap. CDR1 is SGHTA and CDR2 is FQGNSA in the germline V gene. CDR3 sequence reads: CASSSQGEAGDFNEQFF. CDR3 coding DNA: TGTGCCAGCAGCTCACAGGGGGAAGCGGGGGATTTCAATGAGCAGTTCTTC. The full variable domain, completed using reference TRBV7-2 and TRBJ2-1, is GAGVSQSPSNKVTEKGKDVELRCDPISGHTALYWYRQSLGQGLEFLIYFQGNSAPDKSGLPSDRFSAERTGGSVSTLTIQRTQQEDSAVYLCASSSQGEAGDFNEQFFGPGTRLTVL.

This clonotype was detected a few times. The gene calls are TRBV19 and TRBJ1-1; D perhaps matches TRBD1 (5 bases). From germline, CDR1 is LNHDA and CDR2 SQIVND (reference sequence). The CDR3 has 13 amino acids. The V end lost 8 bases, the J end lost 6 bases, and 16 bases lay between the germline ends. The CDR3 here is CASELPGTPEAFF. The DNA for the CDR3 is TGTGCCAGTGAGTTACCCGGGACTCCTGAAGCTTTCTTT.

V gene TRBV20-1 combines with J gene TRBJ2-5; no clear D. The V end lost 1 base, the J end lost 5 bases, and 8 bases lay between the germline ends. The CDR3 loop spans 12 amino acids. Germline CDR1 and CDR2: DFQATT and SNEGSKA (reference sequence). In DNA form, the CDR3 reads TGCAGTGCTAGAGTCGGTTGGGAGACCCAGTACTTC. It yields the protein CSARVGWETQYF.

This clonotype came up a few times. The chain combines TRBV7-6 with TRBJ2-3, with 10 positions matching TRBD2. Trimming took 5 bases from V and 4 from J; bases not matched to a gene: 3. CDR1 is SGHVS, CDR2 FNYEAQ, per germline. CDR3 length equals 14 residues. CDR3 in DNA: TGTGCCAGCAGCCAGGGGACTAGCGCAGATACGCAGTATTTT. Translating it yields CASSQGTSADTQYF.

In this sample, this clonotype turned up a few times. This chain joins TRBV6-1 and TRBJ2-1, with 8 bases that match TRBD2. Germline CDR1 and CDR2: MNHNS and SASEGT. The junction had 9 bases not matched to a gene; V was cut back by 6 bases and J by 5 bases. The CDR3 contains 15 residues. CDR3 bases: TGTGCCAGCAGCCGGCAGGGGACTAGACACAATGAGCAGTTCTTC. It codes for CASSRQGTRHNEQFF.